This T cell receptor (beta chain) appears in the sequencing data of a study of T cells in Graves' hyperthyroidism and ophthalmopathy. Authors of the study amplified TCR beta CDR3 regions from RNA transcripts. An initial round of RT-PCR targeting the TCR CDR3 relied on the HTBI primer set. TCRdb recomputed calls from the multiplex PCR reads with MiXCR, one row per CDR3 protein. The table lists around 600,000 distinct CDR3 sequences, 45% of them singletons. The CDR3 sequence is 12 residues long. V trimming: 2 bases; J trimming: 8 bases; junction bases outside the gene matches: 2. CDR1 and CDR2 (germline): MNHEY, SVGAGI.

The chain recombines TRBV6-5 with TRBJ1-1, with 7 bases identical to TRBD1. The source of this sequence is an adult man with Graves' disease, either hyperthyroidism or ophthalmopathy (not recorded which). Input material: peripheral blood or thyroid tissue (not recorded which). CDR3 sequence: CASSYAQGEAFF. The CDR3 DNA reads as TGTGCCAGCAGTTACGCACAGGGGGAAGCTTTCTTT.